Listed here are 3 T cell receptor beta chains from one sample, sequenced in a study of cytomegalovirus exposure and HLA in healthy donors. Primers: 60 Vbeta forward and 13 Jbeta reverse. Profiling relied on immunoSEQ multiplex PCR, and the TCRdb table lists in-frame clones only, not all of them. Of approximately 190,000 clones in the sample, roughly 80% are singletons; the top ten hold less than 4.5%. The sample taken for sequencing was PBMCs. The receptor source for this set is a middle-aged man in good health and CMV-seronegative.

This chain uses TRBV19 with TRBJ1-5, with D unclear. The CDR3 has 15 amino acids. Looked up from germline, CDR1 is LNHDA and CDR2 is SQIVND (reference sequence). V was cut by 4 bases and J by 0 bases, with 10 bases left in between. In DNA, the CDR3 is TGTGCCAGTAGTACCCACTTCATTAGCAATCAGCCCCAGCATTTT. This sequence encodes CASSTHFISNQPQHF.

The chain joins TRBV2 to TRBJ2-5; D perhaps matches TRBD2 (6 bases). Germline-derived CDR1 and CDR2 are SNHLY and FYNNEI. V gave up 6 bases and J gave up 2 bases, with 13 bases separating them. This CDR3 is 14 amino acids long. CDR3 in DNA: TGTGCCAGCAGGCCGGGACTCCCTCAAGAGACCCAGTACTTC. Its translation: CASRPGLPQETQYF.

The rearrangement links TRBV6-1 to TRBJ2-2, with D possibly TRBD1 on 6 matching bases. This CDR3 contains 14 residues. Germline V lookup: CDR1 MNHNS, CDR2 SASEGT. Trimming stripped 1 base from V and 7 bases from J, with 10 bases between. The CDR3 DNA reads as TGTGCCAGCAGTGAAGGACAGGCTGGCGGGGAGCTGTTTTTT. Amino acid sequence: CASSEGQAGGELFF.